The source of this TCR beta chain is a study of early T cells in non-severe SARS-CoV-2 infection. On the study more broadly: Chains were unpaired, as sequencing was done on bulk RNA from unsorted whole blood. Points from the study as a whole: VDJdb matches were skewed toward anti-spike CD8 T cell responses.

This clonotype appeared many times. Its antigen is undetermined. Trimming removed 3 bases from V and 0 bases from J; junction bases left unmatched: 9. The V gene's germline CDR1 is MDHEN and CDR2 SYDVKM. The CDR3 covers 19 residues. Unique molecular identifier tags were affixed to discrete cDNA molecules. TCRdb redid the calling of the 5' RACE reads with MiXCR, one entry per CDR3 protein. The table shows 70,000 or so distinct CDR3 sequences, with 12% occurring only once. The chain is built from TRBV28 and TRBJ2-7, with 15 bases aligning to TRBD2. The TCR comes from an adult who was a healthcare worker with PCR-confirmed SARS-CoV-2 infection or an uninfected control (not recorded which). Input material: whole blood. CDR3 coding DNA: TGTGCCAGCAGTTTCTTGGGACTAGCGGGAGGAGGAAACTCCTACGAGCAGTACTTC. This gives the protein CASSFLGLAGGGNSYEQYF.